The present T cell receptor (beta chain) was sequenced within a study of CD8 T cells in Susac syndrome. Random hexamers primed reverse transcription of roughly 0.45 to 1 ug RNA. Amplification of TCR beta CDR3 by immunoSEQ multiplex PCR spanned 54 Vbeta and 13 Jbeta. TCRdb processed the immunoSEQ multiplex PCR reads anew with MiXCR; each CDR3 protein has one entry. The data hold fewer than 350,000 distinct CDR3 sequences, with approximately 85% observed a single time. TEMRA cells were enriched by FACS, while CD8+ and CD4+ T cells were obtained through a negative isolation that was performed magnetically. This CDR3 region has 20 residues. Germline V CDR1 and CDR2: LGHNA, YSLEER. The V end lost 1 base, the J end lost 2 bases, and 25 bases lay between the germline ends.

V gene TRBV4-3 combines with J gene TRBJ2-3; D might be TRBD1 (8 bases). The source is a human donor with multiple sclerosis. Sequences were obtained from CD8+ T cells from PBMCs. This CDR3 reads CASSQGHRGWLAEITDTQYF. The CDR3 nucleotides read TGCGCCAGCAGCCAAGGACACAGGGGGTGGCTAGCGGAGATCACAGATACGCAGTATTTT.